These T cell receptor beta chains were read from a single sample in a study of T cells expressing NK-cell markers. One entry per CDR3 protein, without DNA, is what TCRdb gives after re-calling the 5' RACE reads. The table lists 150,000 to 180,000 distinct CDR3 sequences. Sequenced: blood T cells: a sorted CD56 or NKG2C T cell subset, CD4+ or CD8+ T cells, or bulk PBMC T cells (not recorded which). The source of these receptors is a woman aged 50 to 60 in good health. Each CDR3 is given with its conserved first and last residue.

j_gene: TRBJ2-2; v_gene: TRBV5-1; CDR3aa: CASRSQGAGTGELFF
j_gene: TRBJ2-1; v_gene: TRBV7-6; CDR3aa: CASSIRQGSSYNEQFF
j_gene: TRBJ1-1; v_gene: TRBV29-1; CDR3aa: CSVAPGGINTEAFF
j_gene: TRBJ1-1; v_gene: TRBV7-9; CDR3aa: CASSFSGTGVTEAFF
j_gene: TRBJ2-4; v_gene: TRBV7-8; CDR3aa: CASSLLGVGDKNIQYF
j_gene: TRBJ1-2; v_gene: TRBV7-2; CDR3aa: CASSLGDRGIDYGYTF
j_gene: TRBJ2-2; v_gene: TRBV5-1; CDR3aa: CASRLSGELFF
j_gene: TRBJ2-7; v_gene: TRBV9; CDR3aa: CASSLSGTSGSEQYF
j_gene: TRBJ2-1; v_gene: TRBV29-1; CDR3aa: CSVELAGEHEQFF
j_gene: TRBJ1-1; v_gene: TRBV4-1; CDR3aa: CASSPLKDGLGEAFF
j_gene: TRBJ2-1; v_gene: TRBV19; CDR3aa: CASSPTSAFNEQFF
j_gene: TRBJ2-1; v_gene: TRBV12-3/TRBV12-4; CDR3aa: CASSLTSGEQFF
j_gene: TRBJ2-1; v_gene: TRBV12-3/TRBV12-4; CDR3aa: CASSLPPWDMQSYNEQFF
j_gene: TRBJ2-6; v_gene: TRBV27; CDR3aa: CASSKKQNPSPTGANVLTF
j_gene: TRBJ2-1; v_gene: TRBV9; CDR3aa: CASSEGGTAYNEQFF
j_gene: TRBJ2-1; v_gene: TRBV7-9; CDR3aa: CASSPGTSGRFREQFF
j_gene: TRBJ1-1; v_gene: TRBV27; CDR3aa: CASSQLGGNTEAFF
j_gene: TRBJ2-3; v_gene: TRBV6-2/TRBV6-3; CDR3aa: CASSYGARRSDTQYF
j_gene: TRBJ2-1; v_gene: TRBV11-2; CDR3aa: CASSLGGTLNEQFF
j_gene: TRBJ2-7; v_gene: TRBV7-8; CDR3aa: CASSLAAGGYEQYF
j_gene: TRBJ2-2; v_gene: TRBV20-1; CDR3aa: CSARDSPNTGELFF
j_gene: TRBJ2-1; v_gene: TRBV2; CDR3aa: CARRTPYNEQFF
j_gene: TRBJ2-4; v_gene: TRBV28; CDR3aa: CASSPPGMAKNIQYF